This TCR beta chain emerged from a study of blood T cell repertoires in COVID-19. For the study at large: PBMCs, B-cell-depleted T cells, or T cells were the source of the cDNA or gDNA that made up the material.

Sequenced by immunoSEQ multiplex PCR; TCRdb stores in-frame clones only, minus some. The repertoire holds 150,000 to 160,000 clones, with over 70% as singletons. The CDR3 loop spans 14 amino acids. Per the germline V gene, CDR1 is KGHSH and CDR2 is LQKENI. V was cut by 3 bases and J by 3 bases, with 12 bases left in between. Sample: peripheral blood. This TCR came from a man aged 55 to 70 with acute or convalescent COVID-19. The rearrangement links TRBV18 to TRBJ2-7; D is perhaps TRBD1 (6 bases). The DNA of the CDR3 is TGTGCCAGCTCACCTGCCAGGGGCTACTACGAGCAGTACTTC. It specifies CASSPARGYYEQYF.